Each of the 25 T cell receptor beta chains below was sequenced from the same sample in a study of OX40 agonist ivuxolimab in advanced cancers. Sequenced by immunoSEQ multiplex PCR; TCRdb stores in-frame clones only, minus some. The sample consists of around 26,000 clones, about 80% of them appearing once. The specimen comprised CD4+ or CD8+ T cells sorted from blood, sampled in a trial of the OX40 agonist ivuxolimab. Every receptor here comes from an adult with an advanced solid tumor such as melanoma, head and neck, liver or kidney cancer.

On this clone itself: Additional DNA sequences in this sample encode the identical CDR3. V and J are TRBV14 and TRBJ2-3; D gene unclear. Germline V lookup: CDR1 SGHDN, CDR2 FVKESK. The CDR3 spans 14 residues. V was pared by 1 base and J by 2 bases, with 7 bases between. CDR3 bases: TGTGCCAGCAGCCAAGGGCGGCACACAGATACGCAGTATTTT. Encoded protein: CASSQGRHTDTQYF.

V and J are TRBV28 and TRBJ2-1, with TRBD2 matching 8 bases. The V segment lost 2 bases and the J segment 7 bases; nucleotides outside the gene matches: 1. Germline V CDR1 and CDR2: MDHEN, SYDVKM. CDR3 size: 13 residues. CDR3 coding DNA: TGTGCCAGCAGTTTAGGGACTAGAAATGAGCAGTTCTTC. Protein sequence: CASSLGTRNEQFF.

This chain links TRBV7-9 with TRBJ2-3; D gene uncertain. CDR3 length equals 14 residues. Trimming cost V 2 bases and J 6 bases, with 12 bases left between them. Germline assignment: CDR1 SEHNR and CDR2 FQNEAQ (reference sequence). Here the CDR3 reads CASSLNLRWDTQYF. As DNA, the CDR3 is TGTGCCAGCAGCTTAAACCTTAGGTGGGATACGCAGTATTTT.

The CDR3 sequence: CASSPSSRFQPQHF. DNA of the CDR3: TGTGCCAGCAGCCCCTCCTCCAGATTTCAGCCCCAGCATTTT. The rearrangement links TRBV7-8 to TRBJ1-5; D remains ambiguous. The CDR3 extends over 14 amino acids. The germline V gene encodes CDR1 SGHVS and CDR2 FQNEAQ. Trimming shortened V by 5 bases and J by 6 bases, and 14 bases separated the two germline ends.

The DNA for the CDR3 is TGTGCCAGCAGCCCCTCAGCGGGAGGGGACACCGGGGAGCTGTTTTTT. Encoded protein: CASSPSAGGDTGELFF. J is TRBJ2-2 and V is TRBV9; TRBD2 matches 10 bases. CDR1 is SGDLS and CDR2 is YYNGEE in the germline V gene. With V trimmed by 4 bases and J by 3 bases, 6 bases remained unmatched. This CDR3 is built from 16 residues.

The V gene is TRBV5-6, the J gene TRBJ1-5; D not certain. With 4 bases removed from V and 9 bases from J, the gap between germline ends came to 14 bases. This CDR3 contains 13 residues. Germline V CDR1 and CDR2: SGHDT, YYEEEE. CDR3 bases: TGTGCCAGCAGCCAATCAGGTTATAGGCCCCAGCATTTT. Protein product: CASSQSGYRPQHF.

The V gene is TRBV27, the J gene TRBJ1-4; the D gene is possibly TRBD1 (6 bases). CDR3 length: 15 amino acids. Trimming stripped 5 bases from V and 8 bases from J, with 18 bases between. The V gene's germline CDR1 is MNHEY and CDR2 SMNVEV (reference sequence). The CDR3 sequence is CASSPITGMEEKLFF. In nucleotides, the CDR3 is TGTGCCAGCAGTCCCATTACAGGGATGGAAGAAAAACTGTTTTTT. Variable domain in full (rest from reference TRBV27 and TRBJ1-4): EAQVTQNPRYLITVTGKKLTVTCSQNMNHEYMSWYRQDPGLGLRQIYYSMNVEVTDKGDVPEGYKVSRKEKRNFPLILESPSPNQTSLYFCASSPITGMEEKLFFGSGTQLSVL.

This rearrangement joins TRBV7-2 to TRBJ2-1, with 11 bases identical to TRBD2. Germline V gives CDR1 SGHTA, CDR2 FQGNSA. This CDR3 region has 15 residues. V was pared by 2 bases and J by 8 bases, with 5 bases of the junction left unmatched. The CDR3 sequence is CASSLTSGSPHEQFF. The DNA of the CDR3 is TGTGCCAGCAGCTTAACTAGCGGGAGTCCCCATGAGCAGTTCTTC.

The CDR3 DNA reads as TGTGCCAGCAGCTTAGGGGATGAGCAGTTCTTC. Its translation is CASSLGDEQFF. The genes are TRBV13 and TRBJ2-1; D remains unclear. The germline V and J ends were trimmed by 0 bases and 8 bases, with 2 bases remaining between them. Germline V gene data show CDR1 as PRHDT and CDR2 as FYEKMQ (reference sequence). The CDR3 has 11 residues.

This chain connects TRBV27 to TRBJ2-7; D not resolved. V was pared by 5 bases and J by 3 bases, with 11 bases between. This CDR3 region has 13 residues. In germline, CDR1 is MNHEY, CDR2 SMNVEV (reference sequence). As DNA, the CDR3 is TGTGCCAGCAGTCAGACCGAATTCTACGAGCAGTACTTC. Protein product: CASSQTEFYEQYF.

The chain combines TRBV29-1 with TRBJ2-7, with TRBD2 identical over 10 bases. Losses at the gene ends were 4 bases for V and 2 bases for J; bases not matched to a gene: 2. The CDR3 totals 13 residues. The germline V gene encodes CDR1 SQVTM and CDR2 ANQGSEA. DNA of the CDR3: TGCAGCGTTGGGCTAGCGGGGGCCTACGAGCAGTACTTC. This sequence encodes CSVGLAGAYEQYF.

The chain couples TRBV9 to TRBJ2-3; D remains unclear. The germline V and J ends were trimmed by 4 bases and 0 bases, with 18 bases remaining between them. CDR3 length equals 17 residues. Germline assignment: CDR1 SGDLS and CDR2 YYNGEE. The CDR3 DNA sequence: TGTGCCAGCAGCTCCCTTCTGCGCGGCACTAGCACAGATACGCAGTATTTT. It yields the protein CASSSLLRGTSTDTQYF.

The chain links TRBV5-8 to TRBJ2-3; 7 positions agree with TRBD1. Trimming cost V 2 bases and J 4 bases; bases outside gene matches: 13. This CDR3 contains 17 residues. Germline V lookup: CDR1 SGHTS, CDR2 YDEGEE. CDR3 residues: CASSFQTGPGYADTQYF. DNA of the CDR3: TGTGCCAGCAGCTTTCAGACAGGGCCTGGGTATGCAGATACGCAGTATTTT.

This clone was found many times. This sequence joins TRBV28 and TRBJ1-6, with 9 positions matching TRBD1. Germline trimming cut 7 bases from V and 8 bases from J; bases unmatched to any gene: 9. From germline, CDR1 is MDHEN and CDR2 SYDVKM. The CDR3 sequence is 15 residues long. The CDR3 DNA reads as TGTGCCAGCACCCCTAGGGGACAGGGCCATTCACCCCTCCACTTT. Its translation is CASTPRGQGHSPLHF.

The chain joins TRBV7-3 to TRBJ2-3, with TRBD1 matching 7 bases. CDR1 is SGHTA, CDR2 FQGTGA, per germline. Trimming at V came to 5 bases and at J to 2 bases, leaving 7 bases not matched to a gene. The CDR3 totals 15 residues. Written as DNA, the CDR3 is TGTGCCAGCAGCATGACAGGGTTGCTCACAGATACGCAGTATTTT. Its protein is CASSMTGLLTDTQYF.

This clone was counted between two and nine times. Other DNA variants within this sample encode the same CDR3. The gene calls are TRBV27 and TRBJ1-1; TRBD1 might be the D (5 bases). V lost 6 bases, J lost 1 base, and 15 bases lay in between. The V gene's germline CDR1 is MNHEY and CDR2 SMNVEV (reference sequence). This CDR3 has 15 residues. CDR3 protein: CASSLTGTANTEAFF. In nucleotides, the CDR3 is TGTGCCAGCAGCCTTACCGGGACGGCGAACACTGAAGCTTTCTTT.

The J gene is TRBJ2-1, the V gene TRBV6-5; possible D gene TRBD2, 6 bases. The V gene's germline CDR1 is MNHEY and CDR2 SVGAGI. This CDR3 region has 16 residues. V lost 2 bases to trimming and J lost 6 bases, with 17 bases between them. The CDR3, as DNA: TGTGCCAGCAGTTACGCCGGGACTCCAGGAGGCAATGAGCAGTTCTTC. Protein: CASSYAGTPGGNEQFF.

The chain links TRBV9 to TRBJ2-2, with D possibly matching TRBD1 (6 bases). CDR1 SGDLS and CDR2 YYNGEE come from the germline V gene. The V and J ends lost 5 bases and 2 bases respectively, with 13 bases between them. This CDR3 has 15 amino acids. CDR3 bases: TGTGCCAGCAGTGTCACAGGGTCTAACACCGGGGAGCTGTTTTTT. Amino acid sequence: CASSVTGSNTGELFF.

This clone has only a few counts. The genes are TRBV30 and TRBJ2-2; D call uncertain. Germline values: CDR1 GTSNPN, CDR2 SVGIG (reference sequence). The CDR3 spans 13 residues. Deletions cut 3 bases from V and 5 bases from J, with 10 bases between. CDR3 amino acids: CAWSGQATGELFF. CDR3 nucleotides: TGTGCCTGGAGCGGGCAGGCGACCGGGGAGCTGTTTTTT.

The chain combines TRBV27 with TRBJ2-1, with D possibly being TRBD1 or TRBD2 (5 bases each). The V end was cut by 3 bases, the J end by 7 bases, with 16 bases between. CDR1 is MNHEY and CDR2 is SMNVEV in the germline V gene (reference sequence). The CDR3 has 15 amino acids. CDR3 amino acids: CASSFSFSGGNEQFF. The CDR3 nucleotides read TGTGCCAGCAGTTTCTCCTTTTCTGGGGGAAATGAGCAGTTCTTC.

The chain combines TRBV11-2 with TRBJ2-1, with unresolved D. V lost 5 bases and J lost 1, with 9 bases in between. The CDR3 has 14 residues. From germline, CDR1 is SGHAT and CDR2 FQNNGV. In DNA form, the CDR3 reads TGTGCCAGCAGCCCCCTAGGTTCCTACAATGAGCAGTTCTTC. Translating it yields CASSPLGSYNEQFF.

The chain has TRBV7-9 and TRBJ1-5; 7 bases line up with TRBD1. V lost 10 bases and J lost 2; bases outside the gene matches: 8. The CDR3 is 14 amino acids. CDR1 is SEHNR, CDR2 FQNEAQ, per germline (reference sequence). The CDR3 DNA sequence: TGTGCCACCTCCCCCCAGGGGGGCAATCAGCCCCAGCATTTT. It translates to CATSPQGGNQPQHF.

Comment on this clone: This CDR3 is also generated by other DNA sequences in the sample. J is TRBJ1-2 and V is TRBV19; D might be TRBD1 (6 bases). V was pared by 0 bases and J by 3 bases, with 11 bases between. Germline V gene sequence: CDR1 LNHDA, CDR2 SQIVND (reference sequence). The CDR3 is 15 amino acids. CDR3 coding DNA: TGTGCCAGTAGTATAGAAGGGGACACCTACTATGGCTACACCTTC. Protein: CASSIEGDTYYGYTF.

The chain joins TRBV20-1 to TRBJ1-2; perhaps TRBD1 as D (5 bases). CDR3 length: 11 amino acids. V dropped 5 bases and J dropped 7 bases, with 11 bases sitting between them. Per germline, CDR1 DFQATT and CDR2 SNEGSKA (reference sequence). The CDR3 region has the DNA TGCAGTGCTCCTGTCGGGGGTGGCTACACCTTC. This gives the protein CSAPVGGGYTF.

The chain is built from TRBV18 and TRBJ2-1; 9 bases are a match to TRBD2. This CDR3 is built from 16 residues. Germline trimming cut 6 bases from V and 7 bases from J; bases unmatched to any gene: 13. Germline V gives CDR1 KGHSH, CDR2 LQKENI. The CDR3 region has the DNA TGTGCCAGCTCCCCGTTGGGTAGCGGGAGAACAAATGAGCAGTTCTTC. Protein: CASSPLGSGRTNEQFF. Supplemented by reference TRBV18 and TRBJ2-1, the full variable domain reads NAGVMQNPRHLVRRRGQEARLRCSPMKGHSHVYWYRQLPEEGLKFMVYLQKENIIDESGMPKERFSAEFPKEGPSILRIQQVVRGDSAAYFCASSPLGSGRTNEQFFGPGTRLTVL.